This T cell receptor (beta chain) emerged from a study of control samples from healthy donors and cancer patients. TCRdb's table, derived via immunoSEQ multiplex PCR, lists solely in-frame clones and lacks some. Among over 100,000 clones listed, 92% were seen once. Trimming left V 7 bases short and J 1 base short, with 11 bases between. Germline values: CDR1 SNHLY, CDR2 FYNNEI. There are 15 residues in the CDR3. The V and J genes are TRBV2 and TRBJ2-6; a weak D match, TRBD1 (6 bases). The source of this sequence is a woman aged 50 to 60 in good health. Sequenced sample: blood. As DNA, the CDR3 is TGTGCCAGCACCAAAGGGGGTTCTGGGGCCAACGTCCTGACTTTC. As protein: CASTKGGSGANVLTF. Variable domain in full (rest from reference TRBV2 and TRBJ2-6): EPEVTQTPSHQVTQMGQEVILRCVPISNHLYFYWYRQILGQKVEFLVSFYNNEISEKSEIFDDQFSVERPDGSNFTLKIRSTKLEDSAMYFCASTKGGSGANVLTFGAGSRLTVL.